This section outlines one T cell receptor beta chain sequence together with its context. CDR3 length: 14 amino acids. Trimming left V 2 bases short and J 10 bases short, with 14 bases between. CDR1 is MNHEY, CDR2 SVGEGT, per germline. This sample was taken from a study of blood T cell repertoires in COVID-19. The table came from immunoSEQ multiplex PCR; TCRdb's copy has only in-frame clones and leaves some out. The sample lists over 250,000 clones, approximately 88% occurring once. Sequencing was carried out using peripheral blood. The chain is built from TRBV6-2 or TRBV6-3 and TRBJ2-2, with a weak D call TRBD1 (5 bases). This receptor was identified in a woman in her 70s with COVID-19, enrolled during active disease. The CDR3 DNA reads TGTGCCAGCAGTTACCTCATGCAGGGTGCGGAGCTGTTTTTT. This gives the protein CASSYLMQGAELFF.